Below are 7 T cell receptor beta chains sequenced from a single sample in a study of response to subunit inactivated influenza vaccine. TCRdb processed the RT-PCR reads anew with MiXCR; each CDR3 protein has one entry. The profile shows 500,000 to 550,000 distinct CDR3 sequences, roughly 8.2% of them singletons. The sample was PBMCs from blood, taken less than 30 months after vaccination. These receptors originate from a man aged 50 to 75 who received an inactivated influenza vaccine.

V gene TRBV29-1 combines with J gene TRBJ2-7, with a possible D match to TRBD1 (5 bases). V lost 7 bases and J 3 bases, leaving 13 bases between the germline ends. The CDR3 is 12 residues long. Germline V gene data show CDR1 as SQVTM and CDR2 as ANQGSEA. The CDR3 sequence: CSAGHLIYEQYF. CDR3 sequence (DNA): TGCAGCGCTGGACATCTCATCTACGAGCAGTACTTC.

This clonotype was seen a handful of times. The chain employs TRBV7-2 and TRBJ2-7; D is perhaps TRBD1 (5 bases). Germline values: CDR1 SGHTA, CDR2 FQGNSA. CDR3 length: 15 amino acids. V shed 1 base and J shed 2 bases, with 12 bases lying between them. The CDR3 region has the DNA TGTGCCAGCAGCTTAGTCCCCCAGGGCCCCTACGAGCAGTACTTC. Translated, it gives CASSLVPQGPYEQYF.

The genes are TRBV7-6 and TRBJ1-3, with unresolved D. The CDR3 has 17 amino acids. The V end lost 1 base, the J end lost 0 bases, and 13 bases lay between the germline ends. Germline assignment: CDR1 SGHVS and CDR2 FNYEAQ. The CDR3 DNA reads TGTGCCAGCAGCTTAGTAATGCGGCAAAGCTCTGGAAACACCATATATTTT. Translating it yields CASSLVMRQSSGNTIYF. The complete variable domain, with remaining parts taken from reference TRBV7-6 and TRBJ1-3, reads GAGVSQSPRYKVTKRGQDVALRCDPISGHVSLYWYRQALGQGPEFLTYFNYEAQQDKSGLPNDRFSAERPEGSISTLTIQRTEQRDSAMYRCASSLVMRQSSGNTIYFGEGSWLTVV.

The chain is built from TRBV18 and TRBJ2-1, with 14 bases matching TRBD2. CDR1 is KGHSH and CDR2 is LQKENI in the germline V gene. The V gene end was trimmed by 0 bases and the J gene end by 9 bases; junction bases not matched to a gene: 4. This CDR3 has 16 residues. The CDR3 region is CASSPPGLAGGLEQFF. For the CDR3, the DNA is TGTGCCAGCTCACCACCCGGACTAGCGGGAGGACTTGAGCAGTTCTTC.

This clonotype was recorded many times. The rearrangement links TRBV7-9 to TRBJ1-2; D uncertain. CDR1 and CDR2 from the germline V gene are SEHNR and FQNEAQ (reference sequence). The CDR3 totals 13 residues. V lost 0 bases and J lost 6, with 8 bases in between. CDR3 amino acids: CASSLAGSNGYTF. In DNA form, the CDR3 reads TGTGCCAGCAGCTTAGCAGGATCGAATGGCTACACCTTC.

This clonotype was seen repeatedly, ten times or more. The CDR3 sequence: CSVEDKGAGTDTQYF. The CDR3 region has the DNA TGCAGCGTTGAAGATAAGGGGGCAGGCACAGATACGCAGTATTTT. The chain joins TRBV29-1 to TRBJ2-3; 7 bases fit TRBD1. The V and J ends lost 0 bases and 1 base, in that order; junction bases with no gene match: 4. Germline lookup yields CDR1 SQVTM and CDR2 ANQGSEA. CDR3 length equals 15 residues.

This clonotype was detected many times. V is TRBV5-5 and J is TRBJ2-2; 7 nucleotides line up with TRBD1. V gave up 4 bases and J gave up 5 bases; unmatched junction bases: 8. Germline CDR1 reads SGHKS; CDR2 reads YYEKEE (reference sequence). The CDR3 has 15 residues. The CDR3 DNA is TGTGCCAGCAGCGCCCAGGGACAGCTGACCGGGGAGCTGTTTTTT. Translating gives CASSAQGQLTGELFF.